The next 11 T cell receptor beta chains were all read from a single sample in a study of blood T cells in healthy people across ages. A second PCR, run for about 6 to 12 cycles, used a sample-barcoded 5' primer plus a J-beta primer mix. TCRdb processed the 5' RACE reads anew with MiXCR; each CDR3 protein has one entry. The sample lists approximately 680,000 distinct CDR3 sequences, about 30% occurring once. Sequencing was performed on blood. These receptors originate from an elderly woman in good health.

The chain joins TRBV4-2 to TRBJ2-2, with TRBD2 matching over 9 bases. The CDR3 spans 18 residues. Germline V CDR1 and CDR2: LGHNA, YNFKEQ. V was clipped by 0 bases and J by 5 bases; unmatched bases: 10. The CDR3: CASSQDSSAGGRTGELFF. As DNA, the CDR3 is TGTGCCAGCAGCCAAGATAGTTCGGCGGGGGGGCGTACCGGGGAGCTGTTTTTT.

The chain uses TRBV9 and TRBJ2-5; D is tentatively TRBD1 or TRBD2 (5 bases each). V was cut by 4 bases and J by 5 bases, with 18 bases left in between. This CDR3 contains 15 residues. From germline, CDR1 is SGDLS and CDR2 YYNGEE. The CDR3: CASSSGPDLLETQYF. CDR3 DNA: TGTGCCAGCAGCTCGGGACCTGACTTACTCGAGACCCAGTACTTC.

The genes are TRBV24-1 and TRBJ2-3; D might be TRBD2 (6 bases). Germline values: CDR1 KGHDR, CDR2 SFDVKD. This CDR3 spans 15 amino acids. V was trimmed by 5 bases and J by 2 bases, leaving 13 bases between them. The CDR3, as DNA: TGTGCCACCAGTGGGGATAGCGGTATCACAGATACGCAGTATTTT. Encoded protein: CATSGDSGITDTQYF.

V usage is TRBV3-1 and J usage is TRBJ1-5; 11 nucleotides align to TRBD1. There are 17 residues in the CDR3. After removal of 3 bases from V and 3 bases from J, the junction contained 7 bases not matched to a gene. Germline CDR1 is LGHDT and CDR2 is YNNKEL (reference sequence). CDR3 residues: CASSQGRTGGVNQPQHF. The CDR3, as DNA: TGTGCCAGCAGCCAGGGAAGGACAGGGGGCGTCAATCAGCCCCAGCATTTT.

There are many counts of this clonotype. The CDR3 sequence: CASNSWAGEGQPQHF. The CDR3 region has the DNA TGTGCCAGCAACTCTTGGGCAGGGGAAGGCCAGCCCCAGCATTTT. V gene TRBV12-3 or TRBV12-4 combines with J gene TRBJ1-5, with D possibly being TRBD1 (6 bases). Deletions cut 7 bases from V and 7 bases from J, with 20 bases between. This CDR3 has 15 residues.

The J gene is TRBJ1-1, the V gene TRBV5-6, with TRBD1 matching over 7 bases. The J segment lost 2 bases and the V segment lost 1 base, leaving 8 bases of the junction unmatched. The CDR3 extends over 16 amino acids. Germline V gives CDR1 SGHDT, CDR2 YYEEEE. The CDR3 loop reads CASSLFGQGGNTEAFF. The CDR3 DNA reads as TGTGCCAGCAGCTTGTTTGGTCAGGGGGGAAACACTGAAGCTTTCTTT.

Ten or more counts support this clonotype. The CDR3 protein is CSALSPGQGTQTQYF. Written as DNA, the CDR3 is TGCAGTGCTCTTTCACCGGGACAGGGGACGCAGACCCAGTACTTC. The V and J genes are TRBV20-1 and TRBJ2-5; TRBD1 agrees at 10 bases. This CDR3 has 15 amino acids. After removal of 5 bases from V and 6 bases from J, the junction contained 12 bases not matched to a gene. Germline CDR1 is DFQATT and CDR2 is SNEGSKA (reference sequence).

This clonotype was picked up many times. V usage is TRBV6-2 or TRBV6-3 and J usage is TRBJ1-5; a weak D match, TRBD1 (5 bases). The V gene lost 5 bases and the J gene lost 3 bases, with 20 bases spanning the gap. Germline CDR1 reads MNHEY; CDR2 reads SVGEGT. The CDR3 extends over 17 amino acids. The CDR3 DNA sequence: TGTGCCAGCAGTCCCAGGAGGGCAGGGACCGTCAATCAGCCCCAGCATTTT. Translation gives CASSPRRAGTVNQPQHF.

This clonotype was counted once. A read error is likely, as this CDR3 ends without the conserved phenylalanine or tryptophan. V and J are TRBV7-2 and TRBJ2-5; D not certain. Trimming pared 6 bases from V and 11 bases from J, leaving 25 bases between. Germline lookup yields CDR1 SGHTA and CDR2 FQGNSA. The CDR3 has 15 amino acids. The CDR3 sequence: CASSQASNSWDEQYI. For the CDR3, the DNA is TGTGCCAGCAGTCAGGCCTCCAACTCATGGGATGAGCAGTACATC.

Points on this clonotype: This may stem from a read error, because a much larger clone lies one nucleotide away. In DNA form, the CDR3 reads TGTGCCAGCAGGGACATCCGCTATGGCTGCACCTTC. The encoded protein is CASRDIRYGCTF. The chain couples TRBV6-6 to TRBJ1-2; D may be TRBD1 (5 bases). The CDR3 consists of 12 residues. CDR1 is MNHNY and CDR2 is SVGAGI in the germline V gene (reference sequence).

In this sample, this clonotype turned up a few times. The chain is built from TRBV5-1 and TRBJ1-2; TRBD1 is a possible D gene (5 bases). The V and J ends lost 2 bases and 4 bases respectively, with 9 bases between them. The CDR3 is 13 residues long. CDR1 SGHRS and CDR2 YFSETQ come from the germline V gene. CDR3 loop: CASSLDSFYGYTF. In DNA, the CDR3 is TGCGCCAGCAGCTTAGACAGCTTCTATGGCTACACCTTC.